Listed below are T cell receptor beta chains from one sample, sequenced in a study of shared clonotypes between healthy human individuals. Using immunoSEQ multiplex PCR, the repertoire was profiled, and TCRdb retains in-frame clones only, with some absent. The profile shows about 2.1 million clones, around 93% of them singletons. Sequenced material: naive CD8+ T cells from PBMCs. All receptors derive from a man aged 18 to 29 in good health. Some clones in this sample may be carry-over from other donors' samples. CDR3s include the opening cysteine and the closing phenylalanine or tryptophan. A D gene is named only where the DNA matches it firmly. Size values are once, few and many counts, or a class for expanded clones, and some rows have none.

len	v_gene	abundance	j_gene	d_gene	CDR3aa	CDR3nt
15	TRBV7-6	once	TRBJ2-1	-	CASSLDLSSYNEQFF	TGTGCCAGCAGCCTAGACCTGAGCTCCTACAATGAGCAGTTCTTC
15	TRBV4-1	-	TRBJ1-2	-	CASSHDDSGSYGYTF	TGCGCCAGCAGCCACGACGACAGTGGGAGCTATGGCTACACCTTC
12	TRBV27	-	TRBJ2-7	TRBD1	CASRDRAYEQYF	TGTGCCAGCAGGGACAGGGCCTACGAGCAGTACTTC
11	TRBV20-1	-	TRBJ1-1	-	CSQHRNTEAFF	TGCAGTCAACATAGGAACACTGAAGCTTTCTTT
14	TRBV27	-	TRBJ1-5	-	CASRFLGVDQPQHF	TGTGCCAGCAGGTTTTTAGGGGTCGATCAGCCCCAGCATTTT
15	TRBV6-1	-	TRBJ2-1	TRBD2	CASSSGTSGSNEQFF	TGTGCCAGCAGTTCCGGGACTAGCGGGAGTAATGAGCAGTTCTTC
14	TRBV9	-	TRBJ2-5	-	CASSVAGREETQYF	TGTGCCAGCAGCGTAGCTGGCAGGGAAGAGACCCAGTACTTC
15	TRBV11-2	-	TRBJ2-7	-	CASSAQPGLHYEQYF	TGTGCCAGCAGCGCGCAACCCGGGCTCCATTACGAGCAGTACTTC
11	TRBV29-1	-	TRBJ2-2	-	CSVPGAGELFF	TGCAGCGTTCCAGGGGCCGGGGAGCTGTTTTTT
17	TRBV19	-	TRBJ2-1	TRBD2	CASSRAWTSGMNNEQFF	TGTGCCAGTAGTCGGGCCTGGACTAGCGGGATGAACAATGAGCAGTTCTTC
17	TRBV7-9	-	TRBJ1-2	TRBD1	CASSQQRTGGDFYGYTF	TGTGCCAGCAGCCAGCAGCGGACAGGGGGCGACTTCTATGGCTACACCTTC
14	TRBV27	-	TRBJ2-7	-	CASSSGPRAYEQYF	TGTGCCAGCAGTTCCGGGCCTCGGGCCTACGAGCAGTACTTC
14	TRBV27	-	TRBJ2-2	TRBD1	CASAMIQGAVELFF	TGTGCCAGCGCTATGATACAGGGGGCGGTGGAGCTGTTTTTT
13	TRBV9	-	TRBJ2-7	-	CASSVGGSDEQYF	TGTGCCAGCAGCGTAGGCGGTAGCGACGAGCAGTACTTC
17	TRBV18	once	TRBJ2-5	TRBD2	CASSPPSLAGTQETQYF	TGTGCCAGCTCACCACCGTCCCTAGCGGGAACCCAAGAGACCCAGTACTTC
16	TRBV15	-	TRBJ2-7	TRBD1	CATSRPRDRGSYEQYF	TGTGCCACCAGCAGGCCGAGGGACAGGGGCTCCTACGAGCAGTACTTC
18	TRBV9	-	TRBJ2-1	TRBD2	CASSAIGTSGRPYNEQFF	TGTGCCAGCAGCGCTATTGGGACTAGCGGGAGGCCCTACAATGAGCAGTTCTTC
12	TRBV5-6	-	TRBJ1-4	-	CASSLTRSGLAF	TGTGCCAGCAGCCTGACCCGAAGCGGACTCGCTTTT
19	TRBV7-9	once	TRBJ2-3	TRBD2	CASSFPGTSGDSFTDTQYF	TGTGCCAGCAGCTTCCCCGGGACTAGCGGGGATTCGTTCACAGATACGCAGTATTTT
14	TRBV28	-	TRBJ2-3	-	CASRLLWGSDTQYF	TGTGCCAGCCGTCTACTCTGGGGATCAGATACGCAGTATTTT
18	TRBV6-1	once	TRBJ2-7	-	CASSEHIVGTDPAYEQYF	TGTGCCAGCAGTGAACATATCGTAGGGACGGACCCCGCCTACGAGCAGTACTTC
16	TRBV9	-	TRBJ2-7	TRBD2	CASSSRTSGSLDEQYF	TGTGCCAGCAGCTCCAGGACTAGCGGGAGTCTCGACGAGCAGTACTTC
13	TRBV30	-	TRBJ2-7	TRBD2	CACSPGGINEQYF	TGTGCCTGTAGCCCGGGAGGGATAAACGAGCAGTACTTC
15	TRBV6-5	-	TRBJ2-5	-	CASSYTRGGQETQYF	TGTGCCAGCAGTTACACCCGGGGAGGCCAAGAGACCCAGTACTTC
15	TRBV11-2	-	TRBJ2-3	-	CASSLVTGPTDTQYF	TGTGCCAGCAGCTTAGTTACAGGACCAACAGATACGCAGTATTTT
15	TRBV29-1	-	TRBJ1-2	TRBD1	CSVGGPGTVSYGYTF	TGCAGCGTCGGGGGTCCCGGGACAGTATCCTATGGCTACACCTTC
13	TRBV5-1	once	TRBJ2-5	-	CASRVWDQETQYF	TGCGCCAGCCGGGTATGGGACCAAGAGACCCAGTACTTC
14	TRBV9	-	TRBJ2-7	TRBD1	CASSGRTGEWEQYF	TGTGCCAGCAGCGGGCGGACAGGGGAGTGGGAGCAGTACTTC
14	TRBV9	-	TRBJ2-1	-	CASSGYTIGNEQFF	TGTGCCAGCAGCGGATATACGATCGGCAATGAGCAGTTCTTC
17	TRBV7-8	-	TRBJ1-4	-	CASSLSWGLGTNEKLFF	TGTGCCAGCAGCTTATCGTGGGGGTTGGGAACTAATGAAAAACTGTTTTTT
16	TRBV7-8	-	TRBJ2-7	-	CASSLLQGETNYEQYF	TGTGCCAGCAGCTTACTACAGGGTGAGACCAACTACGAGCAGTACTTC
14	TRBV14	few	TRBJ1-1	-	CASSLFRTYQSAFF	TGTGCCAGCAGCCTCTTCAGGACGTACCAAAGCGCTTTCTTT
16	TRBV11-2	-	TRBJ1-2	-	CASSLDELRGDYGYTF	TGTGCCAGCAGCTTAGATGAGTTGAGGGGGGACTATGGCTACACCTTC
15	TRBV5-4	-	TRBJ1-2	TRBD1	CASSSGQEGRYGYTF	TGTGCCAGCAGCTCGGGACAGGAAGGGCGCTATGGCTACACCTTC
14	TRBV19	-	TRBJ1-1	-	CASSMTRGNTEAFF	TGTGCCAGTAGTATGACAAGAGGCAACACTGAAGCTTTCTTT
12	TRBV9	-	TRBJ1-4	-	CASSGGAEKLFF	TGTGCCAGCAGCGGTGGTGCGGAAAAACTGTTTTTT
17	TRBV19	-	TRBJ2-1	-	CASSIVGVWGSYNEQFF	TGTGCCAGTAGTATAGTAGGGGTTTGGGGCTCCTACAATGAGCAGTTCTTC
11	TRBV27	-	TRBJ2-3	-	CASTFADTQYF	TGTGCCAGCACCTTCGCAGATACGCAGTATTTT
13	TRBV27	-	TRBJ2-3	-	CASKLGSTDTQYF	TGTGCCAGCAAACTGGGGAGCACAGATACGCAGTATTTT
13	TRBV9	-	TRBJ2-7	-	CASSVVADYEQYF	TGTGCCAGCAGCGTAGTAGCGGATTACGAGCAGTACTTC
14	TRBV7-8	-	TRBJ1-1	TRBD1	CASSPTGGNTEAFF	TGTGCCAGCAGCCCTACAGGGGGAAACACTGAAGCTTTCTTT
14	TRBV28	-	TRBJ1-5	-	CASSSHWDNQPQHF	TGTGCCAGCAGTTCCCACTGGGACAATCAGCCCCAGCATTTT
14	TRBV28	-	TRBJ2-1	-	CASSLGWQDNEQFF	TGTGCCAGCAGTTTAGGGTGGCAGGACAATGAGCAGTTCTTC
11	TRBV27	-	TRBJ1-6	TRBD1	CASGTDSPLHF	TGTGCCAGCGGGACAGACTCACCCCTCCACTTT
15	TRBV19	-	TRBJ2-2	-	CASSMVGLGTGELFF	TGTGCCAGTAGTATGGTCGGATTGGGAACCGGGGAGCTGTTTTTT
14	TRBV7-6	once	TRBJ2-3	TRBD1	CASSLGQGGDTQYF	TGTGCCAGCAGCTTAGGACAGGGTGGGGATACGCAGTATTTT
13	TRBV13	-	TRBJ2-5	TRBD1	CASRHRGLETQYF	TGTGCCAGCAGACACAGGGGATTGGAGACCCAGTACTTC
14	TRBV10-2	-	TRBJ1-1	TRBD1	CASSEYRGDTEAFF	TGCGCCAGCAGTGAGTACAGGGGGGACACTGAAGCTTTCTTT
16	TRBV28	-	TRBJ2-1	-	CASSFLALSSYNEQFF	TGTGCCAGCAGTTTTCTAGCCCTAAGCTCCTACAATGAGCAGTTCTTC
13	TRBV29-1	-	TRBJ2-7	-	CSVVSPGLYEQYF	TGCAGCGTTGTGTCCCCGGGCCTCTACGAGCAGTACTTC
15	TRBV15	-	TRBJ2-7	TRBD2	CATSATSGSRYEQYF	TGTGCCACCAGCGCAACAAGCGGGAGTCGGTACGAGCAGTACTTC
15	TRBV28	-	TRBJ1-5	-	CASSFFSLSNQPQHF	TGTGCCAGCAGTTTCTTCAGTCTTAGCAATCAGCCCCAGCATTTT